Listed below are T cell receptor beta chains from one sample, sequenced in a study of regulatory T cells in long-lasting Graves disease. TCRdb called the multiplex PCR reads again in MiXCR, with one record for every CDR3 protein. Altogether some 340,000 distinct CDR3 sequences are present, 12% being singletons, with the ten largest covering under 20%. The data also belong to a second study, concerning T cells in Graves' hyperthyroidism and ophthalmopathy.

Sequenced here: peripheral blood mononuclear cells (PBMCs), sampled at new diagnosis, from a patient treated with antithyroid drugs. Receptor source: a woman aged 18-35 years with Graves disease. The CDR3 runs from the conserved cysteine through the conserved F or W. Each record gives: J gene, V gene, clone size, D gene, CDR3 DNA, CDR3 protein. D genes are given only for firm matches. A clone size is listed for some rows: how often the clone was seen (once, few, many), or a class if it is expanded.

TRBJ1-3 TRBV12-3/TRBV12-4 many - TGTGCCAGCAGTAGCCTCAGGGGCTTATCTGGAAACACCATATATTTT CASSSLRGLSGNTIYF
TRBJ2-3 TRBV9 many - TGTGCCAGCAGCGTATTAGGCACAGATACGCAGTATTTT CASSVLGTDTQYF
TRBJ1-2 TRBV15 many TRBD1 TGTGCCACCAGCAGAGAGTCCCGAGGACAGGGTAATGGCTACACCTTC CATSRESRGQGNGYTF
TRBJ1-5 TRBV20-1 many - TGCAGTGCTAGACTTAGCAATCAGCCCCAGCATTTT CSARLSNQPQHF
TRBJ2-2 TRBV7-9 many - TGTGCCAGCAGCCGAGACAGCGGGGAGCTGTTTTTT CASSRDSGELFF
TRBJ1-5 TRBV30 once TRBD1 TGTGCCTGGAGTATCTTAATTCCCCGCCGGGACAGCCTTAATCAGCCCCAGCATTTT CAWSILIPRRDSLNQPQHF
TRBJ1-4 TRBV6-5 many - TGTGCCAGCAGTTACTCGGGCTCGCAGCGGGAAAAACTGTTTTTT CASSYSGSQREKLFF
TRBJ1-1 TRBV7-9 - TRBD1 TGTGCCAGCAGCCCCCGGGACAGCGTGAACACTGAAGCTTTCTTT CASSPRDSVNTEAFF
TRBJ2-1 TRBV20-1 few TRBD1 TGCAGTGCTACTCGGACAGGGGGCGATGAGCAGTTCTTC CSATRTGGDEQFF
TRBJ2-3 TRBV15 few TRBD2 TGTGCCACCAGCAGCGAACTAGCGGGGGTTGAGGGTACGCAGTATTTT CATSSELAGVEGTQYF
TRBJ1-2 TRBV27 few - TGTGCCAGCAGTACGACAAGGAACTATGGCTACACCTTC CASSTTRNYGYTF
TRBJ2-5 TRBV4-2 many - TGTGCCAGCAGCCCAACCGGGCAAAAATCGGAGACCCAGTACTTC CASSPTGQKSETQYF
TRBJ2-7 TRBV24-1 many TRBD1 TGTGCCACCAGTGACTCCGGGACAGCGAGCTCCTACGAGCAGTACTTC CATSDSGTASSYEQYF
TRBJ1-1 TRBV20-1 many - TGCAGTGCTAAATTAACCAGGGGCACTGAAGCTTTCTTT CSAKLTRGTEAFF
TRBJ2-2 TRBV19 many - TGTGCCAGTAGGGAGAGGGGGGGAAGGAGCACCGGGGAGCTGTTTTTT CASRERGGRSTGELFF
TRBJ1-4 TRBV7-9 once - TGTGCCAGCAGCTCCCTGACGGGAGACGTAAATGAAAAACTGTTTTTT CASSSLTGDVNEKLFF
TRBJ2-4 TRBV18 - - TGTGCCAGCTCACCGGAGGGAAATTCAGCCAAAAACATTCAGTACTTC CASSPEGNSAKNIQYF
TRBJ2-7 TRBV20-1 many TRBD2 TGCAGTGGAAGGGCGGGAGTGTACTACGAGCAGTACTTC CSGRAGVYYEQYF
TRBJ1-1 TRBV7-9 - TRBD1 TGTGCCAGCAGCTCCGTGTACAGGGGGCTGGGTGAAGCTTTCTTT CASSSVYRGLGEAFF
TRBJ1-2 TRBV24-1 many - TGTGCCACCAGGCTAGTGAGACTCTATGGCTACACCTTC CATRLVRLYGYTF
TRBJ1-1 TRBV4-1 few - TGCGCCAGCAGCCAAGAGGGGCCCGGCACTGAAGCTTTCTTT CASSQEGPGTEAFF
TRBJ2-2 TRBV12-3/TRBV12-4 many - TGTGCCAGCAGTTTCAGGGGCAGGGACCCCGGGGAGCTGTTTTTT CASSFRGRDPGELFF
TRBJ1-5 TRBV6-1 many - TGTGCCAGCAGCCGGACGGACGATAGCAATCAGCCCCAGCATTTT CASSRTDDSNQPQHF
TRBJ2-1 TRBV3-1 many - TGTGCCAGCAGCCAAGATAGGAGTAATGAGCAGTTCTTC CASSQDRSNEQFF
TRBJ1-5 TRBV5-1 many - TGTGCCAGCAGCTTGTCAGGGATCATTCAGCCCCAGCATTTT CASSLSGIIQPQHF
TRBJ2-5 TRBV12-3/TRBV12-4 few TRBD2 TGTGCCAGCAGTTGGCCTCGGGGCGGGAGGGCCGGGGAGACCCAGTACTTC CASSWPRGGRAGETQYF
TRBJ1-1 TRBV10-3 many - TGTGCCATCAGTGATGGGGGCAGAATGAACACTGAAGCTTTCTTT CAISDGGRMNTEAFF
TRBJ1-3 TRBV3-1 few - TGTGCCAGCAGCCCTAAAATCGCGACAGGATCCTCTGGAAACACCATATATTTT CASSPKIATGSSGNTIYF
TRBJ2-5 TRBV7-2 many TRBD2 TGTGCCAGCAGCCCGCGGACTAGCGGGAGTGAGACCCAGTACTTC CASSPRTSGSETQYF
TRBJ1-5 TRBV6-9 many - TGTGCCAGCAGTTCTCGGACTTCCTATCAGCCCCAGCATTTT CASSSRTSYQPQHF
TRBJ2-1 TRBV20-1 few - TGCAGTGCTAGATCAGGGAGCCCCTACAATGAGCAGTTCTTC CSARSGSPYNEQFF
TRBJ2-5 TRBV10-3 many TRBD2 TGTGCCACACGCCCGAGGACTAGCGGGGGGTACCAAGAGACCCAGTACTTC CATRPRTSGGYQETQYF
TRBJ2-1 TRBV7-6 - TRBD2 TGTGCCAGCAGCCTTACTAGCGGTACGCATGAGCAGTTCTTC CASSLTSGTHEQFF
TRBJ2-1 TRBV5-4 - - TGTGCCAGCAGCTTGGAGCTCTCGGACTGGAATGAGCAGTTCTTC CASSLELSDWNEQFF
TRBJ2-7 TRBV7-2 many TRBD2 TGTGCCAGCAGCTTAGCGCTACGGACTAGCGGGAGGGTTTACGAGCAGTACTTC CASSLALRTSGRVYEQYF
TRBJ2-2 TRBV27 many - TGTGCCAGCAGTTTTAGTCCCTTGGGGGACGGGGAGCTGTTTTTT CASSFSPLGDGELFF
TRBJ2-7 TRBV11-2 many - TGTGCCAGCAGCTTAGAGTTGAATTCCGAGCAGTACTTC CASSLELNSEQYF
TRBJ2-4 TRBV20-1 many TRBD2 TGCAGTGCTAGTTGGGTAGCGGGGGGGCGCAACATTCAGTACTTC CSASWVAGGRNIQYF
TRBJ2-3 TRBV28 many - TGTGCCAGCAGTCCTCCTCGCTCTCCCCCCCAGTATTTT CASSPPRSPPQYF
TRBJ1-3 TRBV5-1 many - TGCGCCAGCAGCTTTGACGGAAACACCATATATTTT CASSFDGNTIYF